The clone carrying this T cell receptor beta chain has just a few counts. The antigen is undetermined. The record originates from a study of T-cell memory formation after mild COVID-19. On the study more broadly: In these data, TCR clusters were largely donor specific. Study-wide results and limits: Whether second-wave clones peaking at day 37 were SARS-CoV-2 specific went unconfirmed. Some clones that responded turned up in pre-infection memory, which suggests that cross-reactive memory joined in. CD4+ bias marked clones expanding day 15 to 37, unlike balanced contracting clones.

TCRdb ran MiXCR on the 5' RACE reads and lists one entry per CDR3 protein. The sample carries about 410,000 distinct CDR3 sequences, approximately 18% recorded once. Germline assignment: CDR1 SGHRS and CDR2 YFSETQ. V lost 2 bases and J lost 7, with 16 bases in between. This CDR3 is built from 15 residues. The sequenced sample was PBMCs or a T cell subset sorted from them (not recorded which). The TCR sequence derives from a man between 18 and 29 years old who had mild COVID-19 (a few samples of this study predate the infection). Cell type and time point are not known. The chain joins TRBV5-1 to TRBJ2-1; possibly TRBD2 for D (7 bases). The CDR3 protein is CASSFTGGPTNEQFF. The DNA for the CDR3 is TGCGCCAGCAGCTTCACCGGGGGGCCTACGAATGAGCAGTTCTTC.